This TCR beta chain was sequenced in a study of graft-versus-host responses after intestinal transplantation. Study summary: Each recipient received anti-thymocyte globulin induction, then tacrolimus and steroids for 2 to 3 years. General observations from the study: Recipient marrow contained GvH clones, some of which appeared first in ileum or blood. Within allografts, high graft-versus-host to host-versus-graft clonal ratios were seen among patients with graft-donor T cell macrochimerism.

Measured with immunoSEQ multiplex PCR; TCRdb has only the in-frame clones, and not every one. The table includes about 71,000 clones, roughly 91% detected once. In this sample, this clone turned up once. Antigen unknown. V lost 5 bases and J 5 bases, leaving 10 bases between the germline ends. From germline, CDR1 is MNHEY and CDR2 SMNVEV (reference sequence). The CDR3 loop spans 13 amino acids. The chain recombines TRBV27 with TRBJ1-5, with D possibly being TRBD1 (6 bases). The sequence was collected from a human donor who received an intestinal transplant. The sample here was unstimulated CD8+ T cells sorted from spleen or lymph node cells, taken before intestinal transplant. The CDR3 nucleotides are TGTGCCAGCAGTCCAAACAGGGATCAGCCCCAGCATTTT. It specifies CASSPNRDQPQHF.